One sample yielded the 3 T cell receptor beta chains listed below, sequenced in a study of cytomegalovirus exposure and HLA in healthy donors. The PCR contained 60 Vbeta and 13 Jbeta primers. Sequenced by immunoSEQ multiplex PCR; TCRdb stores in-frame clones only, minus some. This table has 140,000 or so clones, 75% to 90% appearing once. The specimen sequenced was PBMCs. These receptors were obtained from a woman younger than 45 in good health and CMV-seronegative.

This clone came up a few times. The chain recombines TRBV4-3 with TRBJ1-4; no definite D call. The CDR3 extends over 16 amino acids. Germline assignment: CDR1 LGHNA and CDR2 YSLEER. V was shortened by 4 bases and J by 0 bases, with 12 bases between the two germline ends. The CDR3 region is CASSRMVEPTNEKLFF. As DNA, the CDR3 is TGCGCCAGCAGCCGAATGGTGGAGCCAACTAATGAAAAACTGTTTTTT.

V usage is TRBV14 and J usage is TRBJ2-1, with D possibly being TRBD2 (5 bases). Trimming shortened V by 5 bases and J by 7 bases, and 12 bases separated the two germline ends. CDR3 length: 13 amino acids. Germline CDR1 reads SGHDN; CDR2 reads FVKESK. As DNA, the CDR3 is TGTGCCAGCAGCTATGGAGGTGGGAATGAGCAGTTCTTC. Protein: CASSYGGGNEQFF.

The J gene is TRBJ2-1, the V gene TRBV19; D is uncertain. The CDR3 is made up of 17 amino acids. CDR1 is LNHDA, CDR2 SQIVND, per germline (reference sequence). Deletions cut 5 bases from V and 0 bases from J, with 17 bases between. The CDR3: CASSENPYRDSYNEQFF. Written as DNA, the CDR3 is TGTGCCAGTAGTGAGAATCCTTACCGAGACTCCTACAATGAGCAGTTCTTC.